This note documents a single T cell receptor beta chain sequence. Assay used: immunoSEQ multiplex PCR; TCRdb lists only in-frame clones, some missing. This repertoire shows 100,000 to 150,000 clones, approximately 85% found once; its top ten account for around 4.4%. This entry comes from a study of T cell responses to AZD1222 COVID-19 vaccine. Trimming cost V 1 base and J 5 bases, with 9 bases left between them. In germline, CDR1 is SGHDT, CDR2 YYEEEE. This CDR3 has 13 amino acids. This clonotype was sampled from an adult who received the AZD1222 COVID-19 vaccine. The material was peripheral blood, obtained 28 days after the second AZD1222 dose. This rearrangement joins TRBV5-6 to TRBJ1-1, with D hard to call. CDR3 amino acids: CASSLFSATEAFF. The CDR3 DNA reads as TGTGCCAGCAGCTTGTTCTCCGCTACTGAAGCTTTCTTT.